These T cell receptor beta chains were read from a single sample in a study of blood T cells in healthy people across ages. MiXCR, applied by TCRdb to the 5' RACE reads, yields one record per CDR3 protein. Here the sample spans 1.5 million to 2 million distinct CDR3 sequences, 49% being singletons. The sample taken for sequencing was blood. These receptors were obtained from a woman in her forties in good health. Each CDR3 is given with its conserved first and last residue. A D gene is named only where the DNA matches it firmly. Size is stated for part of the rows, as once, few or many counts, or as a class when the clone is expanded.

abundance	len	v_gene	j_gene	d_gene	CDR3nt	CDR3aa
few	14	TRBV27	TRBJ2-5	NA	TGTGCCAGCAGTTTTGGGCAGGAGCAAGAGACCCAGTACTTC	CASSFGQEQETQYF
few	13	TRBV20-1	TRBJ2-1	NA	TGCAGTGAAGGGGGGAGCTCCTACAATGAGCAGTTCTTC	CSEGGSSYNEQFF
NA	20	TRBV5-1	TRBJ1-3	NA	TGCGCCAGCAGCTCGCCCCTCCTCCCGGACGGAGCAACCCTAAGAAACACCATATATTTT	CASSSPLLPDGATLRNTIYF
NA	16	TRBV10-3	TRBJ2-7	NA	TGTGCCATCAGTGAGTCGAGGGGCGCTACCCCCTACGAGCAGTACTTC	CAISESRGATPYEQYF
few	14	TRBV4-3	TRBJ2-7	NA	TGCGCCAGCAGCCCACGTTTGGGGGGCTACGAGCAGTACTTC	CASSPRLGGYEQYF
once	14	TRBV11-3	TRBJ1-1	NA	TGTGCCAGCAGCTTACCCTTGGGAGGAACTGAAGCTTTCTTT	CASSLPLGGTEAFF
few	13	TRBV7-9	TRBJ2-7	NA	TGTGCCAGCAGCGCGGACGGCCGCTACGAGCAGTACTTC	CASSADGRYEQYF
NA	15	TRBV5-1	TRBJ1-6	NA	TGCGCCAGCACCTTGGGAGGGACGGGGAATTCACCCCTCCACTTT	CASTLGGTGNSPLHF
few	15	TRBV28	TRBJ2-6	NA	TGTGCCAGCAGTTTAAGTCGGCAGGGGGCCAACGTCCTGACTTTC	CASSLSRQGANVLTF
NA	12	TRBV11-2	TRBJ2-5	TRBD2	TGTGCCAGCAAGACTAGCGATGAGACCCAGTACTTC	CASKTSDETQYF
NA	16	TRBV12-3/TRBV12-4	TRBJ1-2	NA	TGTGCCAGCAGTTTACCTCCGGGACGGGGTATCTATGGCTACACCTTC	CASSLPPGRGIYGYTF
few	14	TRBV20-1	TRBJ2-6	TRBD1	TGCAGTACTAGGACAGGGACTGGGGCCAACGTCCTGACTTTC	CSTRTGTGANVLTF
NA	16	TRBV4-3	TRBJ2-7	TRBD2	TGCGCCAGCAGCCGAGGACTAGCGGGGGGTTTCGATGAGCAGTACTTC	CASSRGLAGGFDEQYF
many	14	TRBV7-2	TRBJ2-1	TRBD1	TGTGCCAGCAGCGGACAGGGAGGTTACAATGAGCAGTTCTTC	CASSGQGGYNEQFF
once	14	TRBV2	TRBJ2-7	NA	TGTGCGAGCGACGACAGAACAGGGATCTACGAGCAGTACTTC	CASDDRTGIYEQYF
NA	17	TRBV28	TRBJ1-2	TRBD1	TGTGCCAGCAGTCTCGGGACAGCTAGCCAACTAAGCTATGGCTACACCTTC	CASSLGTASQLSYGYTF
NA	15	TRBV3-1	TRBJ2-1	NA	TGTGCCAGCAGCCCCCGCCCGACTAGTGTCGATGAGCAGTTCTTC	CASSPRPTSVDEQFF
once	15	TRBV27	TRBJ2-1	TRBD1	TGTGCCAGCAGTTGGCGCCGACAGGGGGACAATGAGCAGTTCTTC	CASSWRRQGDNEQFF
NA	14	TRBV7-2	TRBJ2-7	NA	TGTGCCAGCAGCTCGGGACTCTCTCTCTCGGAGCAGTACTTC	CASSSGLSLSEQYF
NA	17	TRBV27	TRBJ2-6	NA	TGTGCCAGCACTCCAGCCCAGGGGCGGACGGGGGCCAACGTCCTGACTTTC	CASTPAQGRTGANVLTF
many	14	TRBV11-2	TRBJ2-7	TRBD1	TGTGCCAGCAGCCCGAGGGACAGTGCCTACGAGCAGTACTTC	CASSPRDSAYEQYF
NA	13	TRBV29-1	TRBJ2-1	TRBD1	TGCAGCGTTACCGGGACAGGGGATGGGGAGCAGTTCTTC	CSVTGTGDGEQFF
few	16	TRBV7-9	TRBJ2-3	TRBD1	TGTGCCAGCAGCTTCGGCAGGGGGCATATCACAGATACGCAGTATTTT	CASSFGRGHITDTQYF
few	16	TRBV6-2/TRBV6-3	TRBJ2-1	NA	TGTGCCAGCAGTTACTCGAGCCCGGGGGACGACAATGAGCAGTTCTTC	CASSYSSPGDDNEQFF
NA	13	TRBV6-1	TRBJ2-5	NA	TGTGCCAGCAGTGAAATCGGGGAGTCCACCCAGTACTTC	CASSEIGESTQYF
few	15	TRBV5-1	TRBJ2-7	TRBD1	TGCGCCAGCAGCGCGGGACAGGCTTCCTCCTACGAGCAGTACTTC	CASSAGQASSYEQYF
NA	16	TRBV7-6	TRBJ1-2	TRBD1	TGTGCCAGCAGCTTAGCCGGGGCTGGGACAGCAGATGGCTACACCTTC	CASSLAGAGTADGYTF
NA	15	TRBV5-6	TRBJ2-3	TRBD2	TGTGCCAGCAGCCTGGGACTAGCGGCGTTAGATACGCAGTATTTT	CASSLGLAALDTQYF
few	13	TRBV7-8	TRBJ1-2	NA	TGTGCCAGTAGCGGACAGCAATTCTATGGCTACACCTTC	CASSGQQFYGYTF
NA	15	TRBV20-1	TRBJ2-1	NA	TGCAGTGCTAGCCCGACCGAGAGCTCCTACAATGAGCAGTTCTTC	CSASPTESSYNEQFF
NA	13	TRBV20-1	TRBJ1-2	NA	TGCAGTGTACGGGCAGGGTTCGGCTATGGCTACACCTTC	CSVRAGFGYGYTF
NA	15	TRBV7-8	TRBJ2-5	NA	TGTGCCAGCAGCTTAGCCAATACTAGGAAAGAGACCCAGTACTTC	CASSLANTRKETQYF
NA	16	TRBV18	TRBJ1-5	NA	TGTGCCAGCTCACCATCGCGGGCTACTAGCAATCAGCCCCAGCATTTT	CASSPSRATSNQPQHF